These 7 T cell receptor beta chains originate from one sample sequenced in a study of CD8+ T cells in alopecia areata. Treatment denoted: oral pan-JAK inhibitor, 5-10 mg twice daily. Extracted from the samples, RNA was reverse transcribed into cDNA to serve as the sequencing template. Produced via immunoSEQ multiplex PCR; TCRdb's table is partial and in-frame only. Of about 250,000 clones detected, around three fifths appear once; the ten largest clones hold about 0.89%. The sample in question was CD4+ T cells sorted from blood, obtained around week 54, from a patient treated with tofacitinib. These receptors were collected from a human donor with alopecia areata.

This clone was detected a few times. CDR3 sequence: CASSGTGATNYGYTF. The DNA for the CDR3 is TGTGCCAGCAGCGGGACGGGGGCCACTAACTATGGCTACACCTTC. The genes are TRBV5-4 and TRBJ1-2, with D perhaps TRBD1 (6 bases). Germline V gene sequence: CDR1 SGHNT, CDR2 YYREEE (reference sequence). CDR3 length: 15 residues. The V end lost 4 bases, the J end lost 0 bases, and 13 bases lay between the germline ends.

The rearrangement links TRBV29-1 to TRBJ1-1; D remains unclear. Germline V CDR1 and CDR2: SQVTM, ANQGSEA. CDR3 length: 12 amino acids. Trimming stripped 7 bases from V and 5 bases from J, with 14 bases between. The CDR3, as DNA: TGCAGCGGAGGCAGATTGGGGACTGAAGCTTTCTTT. It encodes CSGGRLGTEAFF.

This chain uses TRBV5-4 with TRBJ2-5; D gene unclear. The germline CDR1 and CDR2 sequences are SGHNT and YYREEE (reference sequence). V shed 4 bases and J shed 3 bases, with 10 bases lying between them. There are 13 residues in the CDR3. The CDR3 bases are TGTGCCAGCAGCGGCTGGGCAGAAGAGACCCAGTACTTC. This encodes CASSGWAEETQYF.

As regards this clone: The conserved closing phenylalanine or tryptophan is absent in this CDR3, likely reflecting a read error. The DNA is left out, because the CDR3 cannot be placed on it with certainty; the CDR3 is given as TCRdb lists it. V is TRBV20-1 and J is TRBJ2-7; the table's D call TRBD2 went unverified against the DNA. Germline CDR1 DFQATT, CDR2 SNEGSKA (reference sequence). Counting both end residues, the CDR3 totals 11 amino acids. CDR3 amino acids: CSARDRQRNTR.

The chain has TRBV7-2 and TRBJ2-3; D gene ambiguous. CDR3 size: 14 residues. Looked up from germline, CDR1 is SGHTA and CDR2 is FQGNSA. V dropped 5 bases and J dropped 6 bases, with 15 bases sitting between them. CDR3 nucleotide sequence: TGTGCCAGCAGCGTCACCTCAAACGAGGATACGCAGTATTTT. It encodes CASSVTSNEDTQYF.

The CDR3 bases are TGTGCCTGGAGTGTAGGGTTGGCCCGTCGGGACACTGAAGCTTTCTTT. This codes for CAWSVGLARRDTEAFF. This chain joins TRBV30 and TRBJ1-1, with unresolved D. The V and J ends lost 0 bases and 3 bases respectively, with 17 bases between them. The CDR3 is 16 amino acids. Germline CDR1 GTSNPN, CDR2 SVGIG (reference sequence).

This rearrangement joins TRBV29-1 to TRBJ1-5; unclear D gene. CDR1 is SQVTM, CDR2 ANQGSEA, per germline. The V and J ends lost 5 bases and 4 bases respectively, with 3 bases between them. The CDR3 has 10 residues. CDR3 DNA: TGCAGCGTTTCAAATCAGCCCCAGCATTTT. Translated: CSVSNQPQHF.